This T cell receptor beta chain was obtained from a study of shared clonotypes between healthy human individuals (dated by TCRdb to between 2020 and 2021). About the full investigation: The cohort included three men and a couple of women between 18 and 49 years of age. To estimate repertoire size and how much clonotypes are shared between individuals, the study performed deep sequencing of blood TCR repertoires from 4 to 6 healthy adults. Leukapheresis yielded between about 0.9 and 9.5 billion PBMCs per donor. To increase sequencing depth and limit assay-specific biases, TCR repertoire library preparation and sequencing were carried out by different laboratories using diverse techniques. For each donor, three plates each were used for CD4 naive and CD4 memory, two plates were used for CD8 naive, and one plate was used for CD8 memory.

Turning to this clone: The antigen it recognizes is unknown. Per-base qualities were not stored, and no clone one base away is much larger.

The donors were healthy, HIV-negative adults who had no recently reported acute infections or vaccinations. Every donor was a Caucasian adult living in Nashville, Tennessee, USA. Magnetic negative selection was used to enrich CD4+ T cells, after which naive cells were positively selected on CD45RA and the negative fraction became the memory subset. Blood was obtained by leukapheresis, after which PBMCs were separated by Ficoll-Histopaque density gradient centrifugation and cryopreserved in liquid nitrogen vapor phase. Analytical flow cytometry was used to check the purity and quantity of every magnetically sorted T cell population. Genomic DNA was isolated from each sorted fraction and quantified by UV absorbance on a Nanodrop 2000c. TCR CDR3 regions were amplified from genomic DNA by multiplex PCR using the deep immunoSEQ assay. Extracted genomic DNA from each cell subset was distributed evenly across all wells of several immunoSEQ 96-well plates, and each plate was treated as a replicate. For sorted subsets, each replicate PCR was loaded with roughly 190 ng genomic DNA, equivalent to 30,000 or so T cell genomes. Purified libraries were quantified with a Qubit 3.0 fluorometer, sized on a Bioanalyzer 2100, and re-quantified with the KAPA Library Quantification kit. Every immunoSEQ 96-well plate was sequenced on a separate single-read 150-cycle Illumina NextSeq 550 flow cell. The original methods were these. The immunoSEQ output contained only junctional sequences without quality scores, so filtering could not match that applied to full-length reads. To assign V/J genes and CDR3, sequences were annotated using PyIR, a Python wrapper for IgBLAST v1.9, with IMGT germline references. Reads with weak V/J assignments (E-value above 1e-6), missing CDR3, stop codons, out-of-frame junctions, or ambiguous translated residues were removed. V3J clonotypes were defined as sequences sharing the same inferred V gene, J gene, and CDR3 amino acid sequence. Percentage overlap between repertoires was calculated by dividing the number of shared unique clonotypes by the size of the smaller repertoire. Repertoire richness was assessed with RTK rarefaction, the Chao1 estimator, and Recon v2.1 estimates of unobserved clonotypes. OLGA was used to compute generation probabilities for all TCRbeta clonotypes that the gDNA method yielded from several donors. The table was pulled from immuneACCESS by TCRdb, which kept in-frame rearrangements only. Such tables lose some clones; where checked, under half of the loss comes from unresolved V genes, and the rest has no known cause. V and J calls and clone size follow that table, whereas D and trimming were derived from the DNA. The sample contains about 1 million clones, about three quarters of them found a single time. The ten largest clonotypes hold about 1.5% of the sample.

V is clipped by 7 bases and J by 5 bases, and the sequence between their germline boundaries is 9 bases long. From the cysteine up to the phenylalanine, the CDR3 has a length of 12 residues. This entry keeps only the CDR3 DNA: 36 bases, framed from base 1. As encoded in the germline V gene, CDR1 is MNHNS while CDR2 is SASEGT. Results and caveats for the whole study, not just this receptor: Compared with non-shared clonotypes, clonotypes shared by all four sorted-subset donors had higher generation probabilities. Based on pairwise subsampling, the degree of clonotype sharing among donors was expected to be affected by sequencing depth. Incomplete sequencing was indicated by rarefaction of sorted-subset datasets, despite the large sequencing depth. Larger estimated clonotype richness was generally found for naive subsets than for memory subsets. Because the study included only a small number of donors, the genetic and exposure-history diversity represented was limited. When a handful of donors were compared, the shared fraction of clonotypes was roughly 4.8% for naive CD4, less than 4% for naive CD8, more than 2% for memory CD4, and 0.35% to 0.5% for memory CD8. Sampling was limited to blood, and TCR repertoires in tissue likely differ from TCR repertoires in blood.

Material for sequencing was memory CD4+ T cells sorted from blood. What this sample's cell subset or site label stands for: CD45RA-negative fraction. The receptor was isolated from a man aged 18 to 30 in good health. The chain links TRBV6-1 with TRBJ1-5, with TRBD1 as a weak D call on 5 bases. At the DNA level, the sequence is TGTGCCAGCAAGGGGTTCGATCAGCCCCAGCATTTT. The encoded protein is CASKGFDQPQHF.